These 25 T cell receptor beta chains were all obtained from the same sample, sequenced in a study of T cell changes during pregnancy in multiple sclerosis. Here immunoSEQ multiplex PCR was the method, and the copy in TCRdb shows in-frame clones only, minus some. The sample lists about 67,000 clones; about 91% were seen once. Sequences were derived from peripheral blood, sampled after pregnancy. The source of these receptors is a female donor with multiple sclerosis, enrolled in a pregnancy study.

This clone was counted a single time. The rearrangement links TRBV6-1 to TRBJ2-7; D might be TRBD2 (6 bases). Germline-derived CDR1 and CDR2 are MNHNS and SASEGT. Trimming removed 3 bases from V and 7 bases from J, with 19 bases in between. The CDR3 totals 15 residues. This CDR3 reads CASSEETGVLREQYF. CDR3 bases: TGTGCCAGCAGTGAGGAAACGGGAGTCCTTAGGGAGCAGTACTTC.

The chain carries TRBV5-1 and TRBJ2-3; tentative D call: TRBD2 (6 bases). The CDR3 is 16 residues long. The germline gives CDR1 SGHRS, CDR2 YFSETQ. Between the trimmed V and J ends, which lost 3 bases and 2 bases, there was a span of 16 bases. CDR3 nucleotides: TGCGCCAGCAGCTGGGGACTGACCAGGACCACAGATACGCAGTATTTT. Translated: CASSWGLTRTTDTQYF.

The chain employs TRBV15 and TRBJ1-2; TRBD1 agrees at 7 bases. The CDR3 consists of 16 residues. The V gene end was trimmed by 3 bases and the J gene end by 4 bases; junction bases not matched to a gene: 11. Germline-derived CDR1 and CDR2 are LNHNV and YYDKDF (reference sequence). Written as DNA, the CDR3 is TGTGCCACCAGCAGCGCCGGGACAGCGTCCCTCTATGGCTACACCTTC. This gives the protein CATSSAGTASLYGYTF. Full variable domain (outside the CDR3, taken from reference TRBV15 and TRBJ1-2): DAMVIQNPRYQVTQFGKPVTLSCSQTLNHNVMYWYQQKSSQAPKLLFHYYDKDFNNEADTPDNFQSRRPNTSFCFLDIRSPGLGDTAMYLCATSSAGTASLYGYTFGSGTRLTVV.

The chain combines TRBV7-2 with TRBJ2-7, with TRBD1 identical over 8 bases. The germline V gene has CDR1 SGHTA and CDR2 FQGNSA. There are 14 residues in the CDR3. V lost 5 bases, J lost 3 bases, and 6 bases stayed unmatched. The DNA of the CDR3 is TGTGCCAGCAGCCCGGGACAGGCAAACTACGAGCAGTACTTC. Amino acids: CASSPGQANYEQYF.

The genes are TRBV7-2 and TRBJ2-1; tentative D call: TRBD1 (6 bases). The V end was cut by 3 bases, the J end by 9 bases, with 12 bases between. Germline-derived CDR1 and CDR2 are SGHTA and FQGNSA. The CDR3 loop spans 13 amino acids. The CDR3 sequence: CASSFADRGEQFF. The CDR3 coding sequence is TGTGCCAGCAGCTTCGCGGACAGAGGTGAGCAGTTCTTC.

V and J are TRBV29-1 and TRBJ2-1; D is uncertain. Between the trimmed V and J ends, which lost 3 bases and 15 bases, there was a span of 18 bases. This CDR3 has 12 residues. Germline CDR1 SQVTM, CDR2 ANQGSEA. CDR3 sequence: CSVETTHLGGFF. The CDR3 nucleotides read TGCAGCGTTGAGACGACCCACCTCGGCGGGTTCTTC.

V usage is TRBV10-3 and J usage is TRBJ2-1; TRBD1 is a possible D gene (5 bases). Per the germline V gene, CDR1 is ENHRY and CDR2 is SYGVKD. The CDR3 runs to 16 residues. With 0 bases removed from V and 0 bases from J, the gap between germline ends came to 9 bases. The chain's CDR3 is CAISESGTGSYNEQFF. Here the CDR3 DNA reads TGTGCCATCAGTGAGTCGGGTACAGGCTCCTACAATGAGCAGTTCTTC.

The chain is built from TRBV7-2 and TRBJ2-3; D ambiguous. Trimming shortened V by 0 bases and J by 4 bases, and 5 bases separated the two germline ends. Germline V gene lookup returns CDR1 SGHTA and CDR2 FQGNSA. The CDR3 loop spans 13 amino acids. CDR3 residues: CASSLARADTQYF. The CDR3 nucleotides read TGTGCCAGCAGCTTAGCGCGTGCAGATACGCAGTATTTT.

The rearrangement links TRBV7-6 to TRBJ2-1; D possibly corresponds to TRBD1 (5 bases). Trimming shortened V by 1 base and J by 5 bases, and 12 bases separated the two germline ends. Germline V gives CDR1 SGHVS, CDR2 FNYEAQ. This CDR3 has 15 amino acids. In DNA, the CDR3 is TGTGCCAGCAGCTTAGAAGGACACGGAAACAATGAGCAGTTCTTC. Protein sequence: CASSLEGHGNNEQFF.

The count of this clone is one. The chain joins TRBV6-6 to TRBJ2-5; unclear D gene. Germline CDR1 and CDR2: MNHNY and SVGAGI (reference sequence). This CDR3 is 11 amino acids long. The V gene lost 3 bases and the J gene lost 5 bases, with 4 bases spanning the gap. CDR3 residues: CASSYQETQYF. CDR3 coding DNA: TGTGCCAGCAGTTATCAGGAGACCCAGTACTTC.

CDR3 loop: CASSIYSGRFGEQFF. CDR3 nucleotides: TGTGCCAGTAGTATTTATAGCGGGAGGTTCGGTGAGCAGTTCTTC. The rearrangement joins TRBV19 to TRBJ2-1, with TRBD2 matching over 10 bases. J gave up 9 bases and V 3 bases, and 8 bases lay outside the gene matches. Germline V gene lookup returns CDR1 LNHDA and CDR2 SQIVND (reference sequence). The CDR3 is 15 residues long.

The chain has TRBV12-5 and TRBJ2-5, with 14 positions matching TRBD2. This CDR3 spans 17 amino acids. Per the germline V gene, CDR1 is LGHNT and CDR2 is FRNRAP. V trimming: 5 bases; J trimming: 5 bases; junction bases outside the gene matches: 10. In nucleotides, the CDR3 is TGTGCTAGTGGTCGTCACGGGACTAGCGGGAGCCCGGAGACCCAGTACTTC. This encodes CASGRHGTSGSPETQYF.

The V gene is TRBV29-1, the J gene TRBJ2-7; 8 bases line up with TRBD2. V was pared by 4 bases and J by 0 bases, with 5 bases of the junction left unmatched. The CDR3 runs 14 residues. The germline V gene encodes CDR1 SQVTM and CDR2 ANQGSEA. CDR3 DNA sequence: TGCAGCGTTGGGGGTAGCGGGATCTCCTACGAGCAGTACTTC. Translation: CSVGGSGISYEQYF.

J is TRBJ2-7 and V is TRBV6-1; unclear D gene. Germline assignment: CDR1 MNHNS and CDR2 SASEGT. V was cut by 2 bases and J by 2 bases, with 10 bases left in between. This CDR3 has 14 residues. The CDR3 bases are TGTGCCAGCAGTGAATTCCAGGCAACCTACGAGCAGTACTTC. Amino acid sequence: CASSEFQATYEQYF.

V gene TRBV10-2 combines with J gene TRBJ2-2, with a possible D match to TRBD2 (6 bases). The germline V gene has CDR1 WSHSY and CDR2 SAAADI. CDR3 length: 15 residues. V was cut by 8 bases and J by 5 bases, with 18 bases left in between. CDR3 loop: CASSLGGPTTGELFF. In DNA, the CDR3 is TGCGCCAGCTCACTCGGAGGGCCTACGACCGGGGAGCTGTTTTTT.

This chain joins TRBV27 and TRBJ2-7; TRBD2 is a possible D gene (7 bases). This CDR3 has 16 residues. Germline lookup yields CDR1 MNHEY and CDR2 SMNVEV (reference sequence). V lost 0 bases to trimming and J lost 2 bases, with 14 bases between them. The CDR3 reads CASSLSPWGGPYEQYF. CDR3 nucleotide sequence: TGTGCCAGCAGTTTATCCCCCTGGGGGGGCCCCTACGAGCAGTACTTC.

In nucleotides, the CDR3 is TGTGCCAGCGTCAATGGGGGGCGGGAGGCCCATGAGCAGTTCTTC. Translation gives CASVNGGREAHEQFF. The gene calls are TRBV6-6 and TRBJ2-1, with TRBD2 matching over 8 bases. V was pared by 8 bases and J by 8 bases, with 14 bases of the junction left unmatched. Germline CDR1 and CDR2: MNHNY and SVGAGI (reference sequence). This CDR3 contains 15 residues.

The chain carries TRBV4-2 and TRBJ2-1, with 11 bases that match TRBD2. Trimming cost V 0 bases and J 9 bases; bases outside gene matches: 4. CDR3 length equals 15 residues. Germline CDR1 and CDR2: LGHNA and YNFKEQ. CDR3 in amino acids: CASSQELAGAGEQFF. The DNA of the CDR3 is TGTGCCAGCAGCCAAGAACTAGCGGGAGCGGGTGAGCAGTTCTTC.

The chain links TRBV9 to TRBJ2-7, with 11 bases fitting TRBD2. The CDR3 is made up of 15 amino acids. V shed 2 bases, J shed 2 bases, and the junction held 3 bases outside the gene matches. Germline loops: CDR1 SGDLS, CDR2 YYNGEE. The CDR3 region is CASSVSSGGTYEQYF. Written as DNA, the CDR3 is TGTGCCAGCAGCGTTTCTAGCGGGGGGACCTACGAGCAGTACTTC.

V usage is TRBV28 and J usage is TRBJ2-7; no clear D. The V end lost 3 bases, the J end lost 6 bases, and 6 bases lay between the germline ends. Germline V gene data show CDR1 as MDHEN and CDR2 as SYDVKM. There are 11 residues in the CDR3. As DNA, the CDR3 is TGTGCCAGCAGTTTTTTAATCGAGCAGTACTTC. Translated: CASSFLIEQYF.

This chain uses TRBV6-5 with TRBJ1-2; possible D gene TRBD1, 6 bases. CDR3 length: 12 amino acids. Germline CDR1 is MNHEY and CDR2 is SVGAGI. V was clipped by 6 bases and J by 8 bases, with 13 bases between them. The CDR3 DNA reads TGTGCCAGCAGACAGGGTGGTTGGGGCTACACCTTC. It codes for CASRQGGWGYTF.

The V and J genes are TRBV9 and TRBJ2-3; 8 nucleotides agree with TRBD2. V shed 4 bases, J shed 2 bases, and the junction held 6 bases outside the gene matches. Germline CDR1 is SGDLS and CDR2 is YYNGEE. The length of the CDR3 is 15 residues. The CDR3 spells CASSQTSDPTDTQYF. CDR3 DNA sequence: TGTGCCAGCAGCCAGACTAGCGATCCCACAGATACGCAGTATTTT.

The rearrangement joins TRBV2 to TRBJ2-7, with 9 positions matching TRBD1. The CDR3 sequence is 16 residues long. V lost 5 bases to trimming and J lost 1 base; unmatched junction nucleotides: 9. Germline V gene data show CDR1 as SNHLY and CDR2 as FYNNEI. The CDR3 spells CASSSTRTGVSYEQYF. CDR3 in DNA: TGTGCCAGCAGTTCTACTCGGACAGGGGTGTCCTACGAGCAGTACTTC.

The chain recombines TRBV19 with TRBJ2-5; TRBD1 agrees at 9 bases. Germline CDR1 reads LNHDA; CDR2 reads SQIVND (reference sequence). The CDR3 is 18 residues long. Losses at the gene ends were 1 base for V and 5 bases for J; bases not matched to a gene: 14. The CDR3 region has the DNA TGTGCCAGTAGTATAGGATGGTCGGGACAGGGTCATTGGGAGACCCAGTACTTC. Protein product: CASSIGWSGQGHWETQYF. Using reference TRBV19 and TRBJ2-5 for the parts outside the CDR3, the full variable domain is DGGITQSPKYLFRKEGQNVTLSCEQNLNHDAMYWYRQDPGQGLRLIYYSQIVNDFQKGDIAEGYSVSREKKESFPLTVTSAQKNPTAFYLCASSIGWSGQGHWETQYFGPGTRLLVL.

The chain has TRBV30 and TRBJ1-4; D remains unclear. Germline values: CDR1 GTSNPN, CDR2 SVGIG (reference sequence). This CDR3 contains 13 residues. V was cut by 1 base and J by 8 bases, with 11 bases left in between. CDR3 coding DNA: TGTGCCTGGAGTGGGTGGACGGGGGAAAAACTGTTTTTT. This codes for CAWSGWTGEKLFF. Combining the CDR3 with reference TRBV30 and TRBJ1-4 gives the whole variable domain SQTIHQWPATLVQPVGSPLSLECTVEGTSNPNLYWYRQAAGRGLQLLFYSVGIGQISSEVPQNLSASRPQDRQFILSSKKLLLSDSGFYLCAWSGWTGEKLFFGSGTQLSVL.